A selection of T cell receptor beta chains follows, all from one sample in a study of blood T cell repertoires in COVID-19. The method was immunoSEQ multiplex PCR; TCRdb's version includes in-frame clones alone and lacks a portion of them. The table shows approximately 340,000 clones, with about four fifths occurring only once. Sequencing was done on a sample of peripheral blood. All receptors come from a young man with active or convalescent COVID-19. The CDR3 runs from the conserved cysteine through the conserved F or W. Each record gives: clone size, V gene, J gene, D gene, CDR3 length, CDR3 protein, CDR3 DNA. A D gene is named only where the DNA matches it firmly. The size of a clone is reported for some rows only, either as once, few or many, or as a class for expanded clones.

>.|TRBV4-2|TRBJ1-4|.|11
CASSQAEKLFF
TGTGCCAGCAGCCAAGCGGAAAAACTGTTTTTT
>.|TRBV12-3/TRBV12-4|TRBJ2-7|TRBD1|12
CASSLGQGEQYF
TGTGCCAGCAGTTTAGGACAGGGCGAGCAGTACTTC
>.|TRBV7-3|TRBJ1-6|.|14
CASSYGGEGSPLHF
TGTGCCAGCAGCTACGGTGGTGAGGGTTCACCCCTCCACTTT
>.|TRBV9|TRBJ2-2|.|17
CASSVAWGRANTGELFF
TGTGCCAGCAGCGTAGCTTGGGGCAGGGCGAACACCGGGGAGCTGTTTTTT
>few|TRBV5-8|TRBJ1-4|.|15
CASSRRTDPNEKLFF
TGTGCCAGCAGCCGACGGACAGACCCGAATGAAAAACTGTTTTTT
>.|TRBV5-1|TRBJ1-4|TRBD1|15
CASSTRTGGNEKLFF
TGCGCCAGCAGCACCCGGACAGGGGGTAATGAAAAACTGTTTTTT
>.|TRBV7-3|TRBJ1-2|.|17
CASSLQAGASARSGYTF
TGTGCCAGCAGCTTACAGGCAGGGGCCTCAGCACGATCTGGCTACACCTTC
>.|TRBV11-3|TRBJ1-1|.|13
CASSLVRGTEAFF
TGTGCCAGCAGCTTAGTCCGGGGAACTGAAGCTTTCTTT
>.|TRBV20-1|TRBJ1-4|.|11
CSASLQTRLFF
TGCAGTGCTAGCCTTCAGACTAGACTGTTTTTT
>.|TRBV9|TRBJ1-6|TRBD1|14
CASRGTGVNSPLHF
TGTGCCAGCAGGGGGACAGGGGTTAATTCACCCCTCCACTTT
>.|TRBV2|TRBJ2-4|.|13
CASDTGFGNIQYF
TGTGCCAGTGACACAGGGTTCGGGAACATTCAGTACTTC
>.|TRBV15|TRBJ1-1|.|13
CATSRVRDTEAFF
TGTGCCACCAGCAGAGTCAGGGACACTGAAGCTTTCTTT
>.|TRBV9|TRBJ1-4|.|14
CASSPGGGNEKLFF
TGTGCCAGCAGCCCGGGCGGGGGGAATGAAAAACTGTTTTTT
>.|TRBV12-5|TRBJ2-4|TRBD1|19
CASGPGWGQGAGTKNIQYF
TGTGCTAGTGGCCCAGGGTGGGGACAGGGGGCAGGAACCAAAAACATTCAGTACTTC
>.|TRBV7-9|TRBJ1-1|.|12
CASRGRDTEAFF
TGTGCCAGTAGGGGGAGGGACACTGAAGCTTTCTTT
>.|TRBV6-6|TRBJ1-5|TRBD1|15
CASSYRQGENQPQHF
TGTGCCAGCAGTTATCGTCAGGGGGAAAATCAGCCCCAGCATTTT
>.|TRBV2|TRBJ2-2|.|14
CASSESRGSGELFF
TGTGCCAGCAGTGAATCCCGGGGGTCCGGGGAGCTGTTTTTT
>few|TRBV7-9|TRBJ2-7|.|12
CASSLDRYERYF
TGTGCCAGCAGCTTAGACCGTTACGAGCGATACTTC
>.|TRBV6-5|TRBJ2-1|.|15
CASSYESGLYNEQFF
TGTGCCAGCAGTTACGAGAGCGGGCTGTACAATGAGCAGTTCTTC
>.|TRBV30|TRBJ1-5|TRBD1|14
CAWTIQGTGKPQHF
TGTGCCTGGACCATCCAAGGGACAGGGAAGCCCCAGCATTTT
>.|TRBV11-2|TRBJ1-2|.|13
CASSLAGGNGYTF
TGTGCCAGCAGCTTGGCGGGGGGGAATGGCTACACCTTC
>.|TRBV5-1|TRBJ2-7|.|15
CASEYTQGKPYEQYF
TGCGCCAGTGAATACACTCAGGGAAAACCCTACGAGCAGTACTTC
>.|TRBV14|TRBJ1-2|.|13
CASSQDVNYGYTF
TGTGCCAGCAGCCAAGACGTAAACTATGGCTACACCTTC
>.|TRBV10-3|TRBJ2-7|TRBD1|12
CAISDRGYEQYF
TGTGCCATCAGCGACAGGGGTTACGAGCAGTACTTC
>.|TRBV7-3|TRBJ2-3|TRBD2|16
CASSIGAGGPRDTQYF
TGTGCCAGCAGCATAGGAGCGGGAGGGCCAAGGGATACGCAGTATTTT
>.|TRBV9|TRBJ2-2|TRBD1|16
CASSDVGQGNTGELFF
TGTGCCAGCAGCGACGTGGGACAGGGGAACACCGGGGAGCTGTTTTTT